Below are 18 T cell receptor beta chains sequenced from a single sample in a study of control samples from healthy donors and cancer patients. Only in-frame clones appear in the TCRdb table, and some are missing; sequencing was by immunoSEQ multiplex PCR. Here the sample spans around 140,000 clones, around nine tenths being singletons. The sequencing input was blood. All receptors come from a man aged 35-49 years in good health.

Note on this clone: This sample includes further DNA sequences coding for the same CDR3. The rearrangement links TRBV6-4 to TRBJ2-1; D not certain. In germline, CDR1 is MRHNA, CDR2 SNTAGT. V was pared by 4 bases and J by 7 bases, with 11 bases between. The CDR3 is 13 amino acids. The CDR3 sequence is CASSGDPRNEQFF. CDR3 DNA: TGTGCCAGCAGTGGTGACCCCAGGAATGAGCAGTTCTTC.

V usage is TRBV25-1 and J usage is TRBJ2-7, with D perhaps TRBD1 or TRBD2 (5 bases each). Trimming left V 3 bases short and J 6 bases short, with 21 bases between. Looked up from germline, CDR1 is MGHDK and CDR2 is SYGVNS. The length of the CDR3 is 16 residues. CDR3 region: CASSEGPGPGQVEQYF. The CDR3 DNA is TGTGCCAGCAGTGAGGGCCCGGGACCAGGGCAGGTCGAGCAGTACTTC.

The V gene is TRBV10-2, the J gene TRBJ1-4, with D possibly TRBD1 on 6 matching bases. Deletions cut 8 bases from V and 8 bases from J, with 15 bases between. There are 13 residues in the CDR3. Germline-derived CDR1 and CDR2 are WSHSY and SAAADI. The CDR3 DNA follows: TGCGCCAGCCTGGGGGGGGCCGAGGAAAAACTGTTTTTT. Amino acids: CASLGGAEEKLFF.

The gene calls are TRBV24-1 and TRBJ2-3, with TRBD2 matching over 8 bases. The V and J ends lost 3 bases and 4 bases, in that order; junction bases with no gene match: 14. Germline V gene lookup returns CDR1 KGHDR and CDR2 SFDVKD. The CDR3 has 18 residues. The CDR3 nucleotides read TGTGCCACCAGTGATCCAGGTGGTAGCGGGGCCCCCCCAGATACGCAGTATTTT. It is translated as CATSDPGGSGAPPDTQYF.

The chain has TRBV9 and TRBJ1-1; 7 bases match TRBD1. From germline, CDR1 is SGDLS and CDR2 YYNGEE. V was pared by 3 bases and J by 0 bases, with 8 bases of the junction left unmatched. This CDR3 is 16 amino acids long. CDR3 in DNA: TGTGCCAGCAGCGGAGGGGACAGCCCTATGAACACTGAAGCTTTCTTT. Translation: CASSGGDSPMNTEAFF.

V and J are TRBV2 and TRBJ1-1; D is unclear. The V end was cut by 8 bases, the J end by 3 bases, with 10 bases between. The CDR3 length is 12 residues. Germline V gene lookup returns CDR1 SNHLY and CDR2 FYNNEI. The CDR3: CASSVLYTEAFF. For the CDR3, the DNA is TGTGCCAGCTCCGTATTGTACACTGAAGCTTTCTTT.

This chain connects TRBV27 to TRBJ1-4; the D gene is possibly TRBD1 (5 bases). The germline CDR1 and CDR2 sequences are MNHEY and SMNVEV (reference sequence). Trimming cost V 3 bases and J 5 bases, with 10 bases left between them. The CDR3 is 14 amino acids. DNA for the CDR3: TGTGCCAGCAGTTTCAAGACAGCAAATGAAAAACTGTTTTTT. This codes for CASSFKTANEKLFF.

This chain connects TRBV30 to TRBJ2-7; D is undetermined. CDR3 length: 11 residues. CDR1 and CDR2 (germline): GTSNPN, SVGIG (reference sequence). V lost 3 bases and J lost 5, with 8 bases in between. The CDR3 protein is CAWRQLDEQYF. For the CDR3, the DNA is TGTGCCTGGAGACAACTTGACGAGCAGTACTTC.

This clone was counted a single time. The V gene is TRBV6-5, the J gene TRBJ2-7; 8 nucleotides line up with TRBD1. Germline CDR1 MNHEY, CDR2 SVGAGI. V lost 7 bases to trimming and J lost 0 bases; unmatched junction nucleotides: 8. This CDR3 comprises 15 residues. CDR3 protein: CASIRQGTSSYEQYF. The CDR3 DNA is TGTGCCAGCATAAGACAGGGGACCAGCTCCTACGAGCAGTACTTC.

The rearrangement joins TRBV2 to TRBJ1-5; D uncertain. Germline V gene lookup returns CDR1 SNHLY and CDR2 FYNNEI. There are 11 residues in the CDR3. V was trimmed by 3 bases and J by 9 bases, leaving 6 bases between them. The CDR3 region is CASSDPGPQHF. The CDR3, as DNA: TGTGCCAGCAGTGACCCGGGGCCCCAGCATTTT.

J is TRBJ1-2 and V is TRBV3-1 (or the pseudogene TRBV3-2); D is uncertain. The CDR3 extends over 15 amino acids. Germline V gene sequence: CDR1 LGHDT, CDR2 YNNKEL (reference sequence). Between the trimmed V and J ends, which lost 0 bases and 3 bases, there was a span of 11 bases. CDR3 DNA: TGTGCCAGCAGCCAAGATCGGAGAAGGGACTATGGCTACACCTTC. Encoded protein: CASSQDRRRDYGYTF.

The chain couples TRBV4-2 to TRBJ1-1, with a weak D call TRBD1 (5 bases). Trimming took off 0 bases at V and 8 bases at J, with 13 bases between the two ends. The CDR3 is made up of 14 amino acids. The germline CDR1 and CDR2 sequences are LGHNA and YNFKEQ. The CDR3 loop reads CASSQEGVLGEAFF. CDR3 sequence (DNA): TGTGCCAGCAGCCAAGAGGGGGTTCTAGGGGAAGCTTTCTTT.

This chain connects TRBV27 to TRBJ1-1; a possible D gene is TRBD1 (5 bases). Per germline, CDR1 MNHEY and CDR2 SMNVEV (reference sequence). The CDR3 loop spans 17 amino acids. With 3 bases removed from V and 1 base from J, the gap between germline ends came to 18 bases. CDR3 sequence reads: CASSFLGWGRTNTEAFF. Here the CDR3 DNA reads TGTGCCAGCAGTTTTCTGGGCTGGGGACGGACGAACACTGAAGCTTTCTTT.

V gene TRBV18 combines with J gene TRBJ2-7; 8 nucleotides agree with TRBD2. CDR1 KGHSH and CDR2 LQKENI come from the germline V gene. This CDR3 has 17 residues. Trimming removed 4 bases from V and 6 bases from J; junction bases left unmatched: 17. DNA of the CDR3: TGTGCCAGCTCACTATCGGCGGGGGGCCACCAATCCCTCGAGCAGTACTTC. Its protein product is CASSLSAGGHQSLEQYF.

J is TRBJ2-7 and V is TRBV3-1 (or the pseudogene TRBV3-2); D possibly uses TRBD1 or TRBD2 (5 bases each). Germline CDR1 is LGHDT and CDR2 is YNNKEL (reference sequence). Trimming removed 4 bases from V and 0 bases from J, with 7 bases in between. The CDR3 consists of 13 residues. The CDR3: CASSRGSSYEQYF. The CDR3 DNA follows: TGTGCCAGCAGCCGGGGGAGCTCCTACGAGCAGTACTTC.

V and J are TRBV11-3 and TRBJ1-6; no clear D gene. CDR3 length equals 14 residues. V lost 0 bases to trimming and J lost 6 bases, with 6 bases between them. The germline gives CDR1 SGHNT, CDR2 YENEEA. The CDR3 loop reads CASSLEGGNSPLHF. For the CDR3, the DNA is TGTGCCAGCAGCTTAGAGGGCGGTAATTCACCCCTCCACTTT.

The rearrangement uses TRBV7-9 and TRBJ1-2, with 8 nucleotides matching TRBD1. From germline, CDR1 is SEHNR and CDR2 FQNEAQ (reference sequence). V dropped 5 bases and J dropped 4; count of bases not matched to a gene: 9. The CDR3 extends over 15 amino acids. The CDR3 coding sequence is TGTGCCAGCAGCCTGTCGACAGGGGCGAGCTATGGCTACACCTTC. It is translated as CASSLSTGASYGYTF. The complete variable domain, with remaining parts taken from reference TRBV7-9 and TRBJ1-2, reads DTGVSQNPRHKITKRGQNVTFRCDPISEHNRLYWYRQTLGQGPEFLTYFQNEAQLEKSRLLSDRFSAERPKGSFSTLEIQRTEQGDSAMYLCASSLSTGASYGYTFGSGTRLTVV.

The V gene is TRBV7-3, the J gene TRBJ1-1; a weak D match, TRBD1 (5 bases). Germline CDR1 reads SGHTA; CDR2 reads FQGTGA. This CDR3 spans 13 amino acids. The V end was cut by 8 bases, the J end by 3 bases, with 13 bases between. The chain's CDR3 is CASSFGGDTEAFF. The DNA of the CDR3 is TGTGCCAGCTCCTTCGGGGGGGACACTGAAGCTTTCTTT. The whole variable domain, remainder taken from reference TRBV7-3 and TRBJ1-1, is GAGVSQTPSNKVTEKGKYVELRCDPISGHTALYWYRQSLGQGPEFLIYFQGTGAADDSGLPNDRFFAVRPEGSVSTLKIQRTERGDSAVYLCASSFGGDTEAFFGQGTRLTVV.